This T cell receptor beta chain was documented in a study of control samples from healthy donors and cancer patients (dated by TCRdb to the early 2020s). As encoded in the germline V gene, CDR1 is KGHSH while CDR2 is LQKENI. The CDR3 covers 14 residues, taking in both the cysteine and the phenylalanine. The DNA shown is the 42-base CDR3, in frame from base 1. The V and J ends are trimmed by 2 bases and 5 bases, leaving 12 bases between them. Points on this clone: This receptor's antigen is unknown. No qualities accompany the bases; no much larger clone lies one base away.

Library method: the immunoSEQ multiplex PCR assay. TCRdb stores this immuneACCESS table with in-frame sequences only. Part of the clones is absent; in the studies checked, under half of the shortfall reflects unresolved V genes, and no reason is known for the rest. The sample includes 85,000 to 90,000 clones, with 85% to 90% observed a single time. The biggest ten clones account for about 10% of the sample. The sequencing sample was made of PBMCs. The sequence came from a woman in her forties or fifties with colorectal cancer. The chain is assembled from TRBV18 and TRBJ2-5, with an unclear D gene assignment. The CDR3 amino acid sequence is: CASSPSTMGETQYF. The DNA sequence follows: TGTGCCAGCTCACCATCCACGATGGGGGAGACCCAGTACTTC.